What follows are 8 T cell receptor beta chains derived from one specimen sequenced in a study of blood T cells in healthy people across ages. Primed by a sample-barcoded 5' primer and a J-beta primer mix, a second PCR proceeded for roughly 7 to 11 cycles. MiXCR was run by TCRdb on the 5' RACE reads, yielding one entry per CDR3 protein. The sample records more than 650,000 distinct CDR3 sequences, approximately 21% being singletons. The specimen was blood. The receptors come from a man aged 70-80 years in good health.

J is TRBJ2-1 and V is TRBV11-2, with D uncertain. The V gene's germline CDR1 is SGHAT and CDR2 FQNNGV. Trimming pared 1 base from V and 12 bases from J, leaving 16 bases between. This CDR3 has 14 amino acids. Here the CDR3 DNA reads TGTGCCAGCAGCTTAGGAGTAGGCCCGAGTGGGCAGTTCTTC. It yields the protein CASSLGVGPSGQFF.

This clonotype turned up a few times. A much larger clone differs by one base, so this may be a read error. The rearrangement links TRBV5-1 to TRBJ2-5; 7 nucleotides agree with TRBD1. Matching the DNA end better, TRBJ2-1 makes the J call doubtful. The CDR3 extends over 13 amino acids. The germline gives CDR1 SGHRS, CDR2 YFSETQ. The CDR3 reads CAGSIEGAYEQFF. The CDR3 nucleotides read TGCGCCGGCAGCATCGAGGGGGCGTATGAGCAGTTCTTC.

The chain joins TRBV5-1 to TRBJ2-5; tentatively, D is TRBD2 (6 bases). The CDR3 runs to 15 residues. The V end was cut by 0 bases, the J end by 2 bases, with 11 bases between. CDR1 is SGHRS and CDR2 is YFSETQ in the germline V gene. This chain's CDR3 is CASSLAGSGQETQYF. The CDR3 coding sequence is TGCGCCAGCAGCTTGGCCGGTAGCGGTCAAGAGACCCAGTACTTC.

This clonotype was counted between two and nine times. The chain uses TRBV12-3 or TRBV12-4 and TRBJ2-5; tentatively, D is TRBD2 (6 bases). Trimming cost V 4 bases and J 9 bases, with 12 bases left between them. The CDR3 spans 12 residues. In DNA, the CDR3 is TGTGCCAGCAGTTCACCACTAGCCCCCCAGTACTTC. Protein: CASSSPLAPQYF.

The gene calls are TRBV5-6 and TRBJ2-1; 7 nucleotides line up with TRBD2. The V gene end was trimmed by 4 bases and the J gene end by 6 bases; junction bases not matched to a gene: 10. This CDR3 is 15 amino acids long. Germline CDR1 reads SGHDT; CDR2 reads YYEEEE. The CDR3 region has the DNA TGTGCCAGCAGCCTCGGACTAGAGGGTTTCAATGAGCAGTTCTTC. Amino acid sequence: CASSLGLEGFNEQFF.

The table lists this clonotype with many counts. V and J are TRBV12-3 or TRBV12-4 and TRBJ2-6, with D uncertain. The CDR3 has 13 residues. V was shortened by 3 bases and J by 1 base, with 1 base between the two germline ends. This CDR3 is CASSFSGANVLTF. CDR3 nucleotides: TGTGCCAGCAGTTTTTCTGGGGCCAACGTCCTGACTTTC.

The CDR3 is CASSGTGQGRNNEQFF. CDR3 in DNA: TGTGCCAGCAGCGGAACGGGACAGGGGCGTAACAATGAGCAGTTCTTC. The rearrangement links TRBV9 to TRBJ2-1; 10 positions agree with TRBD1. The length of the CDR3 is 16 residues. The V gene end was trimmed by 3 bases and the J gene end by 5 bases; junction bases not matched to a gene: 8. Germline V lookup: CDR1 SGDLS, CDR2 YYNGEE.

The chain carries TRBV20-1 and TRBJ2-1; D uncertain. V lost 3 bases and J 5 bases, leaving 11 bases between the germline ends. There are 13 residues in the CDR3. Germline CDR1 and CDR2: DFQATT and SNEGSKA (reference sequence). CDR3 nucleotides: TGCAGTGCTAGGCCGGGTCATGACAATGAGCAGTTCTTC. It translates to CSARPGHDNEQFF.